This T cell receptor (beta chain) originates from a study of blood T cells in healthy people across ages (dated by TCRdb to the mid-2010s). Notes on the research overall: In model experiments, template switching captured about one uniquely barcoded TCR beta cDNA molecule for every two T cells. To track age-related changes in TCR beta repertoire diversity, the study relied on deep sequencing normalized with unique cDNA molecular identifiers. Donors were grouped into four age groups: young (average 16 years), middle-aged (roughly 38), aged (roughly 67) and long-lived (roughly 80). To avoid experimental bias, donors of different ages were distributed randomly across sequencing lanes. Using the same blood draw, the study looked at two additional independent replicas of 1 million unique cDNA reads for two donors, one aged 18 to 30 and the other aged 80 or older. The study at large found these results: Estimates of total diversity based on one million sequenced T cells were considered lower bounds and underestimates. Because profiling used bulk unsorted PBMCs, naive and antigen-experienced compartments could not be compared conclusively. The CMV infection status of donors was not known, potentially confounding age-related changes in expanded clonotypes. Compared with the aged group, the long-lived group had more naive CD4+ T cells, fewer expanded clones and increased TCR diversity, suggesting age selection. As age increased, observed TCR beta diversity per million T cells dropped in a roughly linear way, and a significant reduction was already evident by age around 41. There was a strong correlation between observed TCR beta diversity and the percentage of naive T cells measured by flow cytometry.

CDR1 and CDR2, per the germline V gene, are SGHVS and FQNEAQ. The cysteine opens and the phenylalanine closes a CDR3 of 16 amino acids. Only the CDR3 portion is preserved as DNA: 48 bases, with reading frame beginning at the first base. V ends up 0 bases short and J 4 bases short, with an unmatched junction base count of 8. Regarding this clonotype: Its antigen remains undetermined. The input lacks base qualities; no much larger clone sits a single base away.

Donors were a few dozen systemically healthy Caucasian individuals from Russia aged roughly 6 to 100 years. Each donor gave about 9.2 milliliters of peripheral blood, drawn into EDTA-treated Vacutainer tubes. Ficoll-Paque density-gradient centrifugation was used to isolate PBMCs, with at least 6.5 million per sample. Trizol reagent was used to extract total RNA from the PBMCs, yielding at least 6 micrograms per sample. The percentages of naive CD45RAhigh/CD27high T cells were determined by flow cytometry on a PBMC aliquot from every donor. Library preparation used 5' RACE. The sequencer was an Illumina HiSeq 2500. A second PCR of roughly 6 to 11 cycles was performed with a sample-barcoded 5' primer and a J-beta primer mix. A template-switch 5' adaptor carrying 12 random nucleotides introduced a unique molecular identifier onto each TCR beta cDNA molecule. At least 2.5 million CDR3-containing paired-end reads were obtained from each sample. All of the RNA was converted into first-strand cDNA using the Mint cDNA synthesis kit, with a TRBC-specific oligonucleotide serving as the primer. After uracil-DNA glycosylase treatment, a first 18-cycle PCR used universal primers M1SS and BC2_uni_R on all cDNA. Per the authors' processing: Normalization of each sample was performed by random selection of 1 million high-quality reads, each carrying a distinct molecular identifier. Instead of being binned into consensus sequences, reads that shared molecular identifiers were thrown out. MiTCR, set to a Q25 quality threshold and the strictest error-elimination algorithm, was used for CDR3 identification, clonotype clustering and error correction. A nonparametric unseen species model with Euler transformation was used to estimate a lower bound on total TCR beta diversity. In-frame beta chains were kept once TCRdb had trimmed the public reads at Q25 with fastp and called clones with MiXCR. Identical CDR3 protein sequences are pooled into one entry, listed with their most common genes and DNA. The V and J calls reflect TCRdb's pipeline rather than the authors' work. Present in this sample are 700,000 or so distinct CDR3 sequences, roughly two fifths of which were seen just once. Approximately 29% of the sample is held by the ten biggest clonotypes.

The V gene is TRBV7-8 and the J gene is TRBJ1-2, with TRBD1 matching 7 junction bases. The sequenced sample consisted of blood. The sequence was obtained from a man aged 80 or over in good health. The CDR3 reads CASSLAGGGGGYGYTF. The base sequence is TGTGCCAGCAGCTTAGCGGGAGGGGGCGGGGGCTATGGCTACACCTTC.